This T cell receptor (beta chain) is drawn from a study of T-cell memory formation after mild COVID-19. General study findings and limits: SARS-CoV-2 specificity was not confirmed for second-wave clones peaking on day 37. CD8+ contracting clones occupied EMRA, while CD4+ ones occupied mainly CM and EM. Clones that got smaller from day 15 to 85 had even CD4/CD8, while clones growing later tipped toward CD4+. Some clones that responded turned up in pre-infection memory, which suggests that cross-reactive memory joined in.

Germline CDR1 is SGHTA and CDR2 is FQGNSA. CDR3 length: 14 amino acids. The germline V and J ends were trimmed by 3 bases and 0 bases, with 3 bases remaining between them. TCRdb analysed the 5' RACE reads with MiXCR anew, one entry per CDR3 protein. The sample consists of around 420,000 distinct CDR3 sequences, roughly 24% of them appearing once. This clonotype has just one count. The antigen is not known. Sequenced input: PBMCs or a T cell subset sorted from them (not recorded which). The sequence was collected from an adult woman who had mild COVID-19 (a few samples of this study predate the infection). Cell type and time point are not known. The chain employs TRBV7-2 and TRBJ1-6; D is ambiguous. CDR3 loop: CASSFTSYNSPLHF. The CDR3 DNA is TGTGCCAGCAGCTTCACCTCCTATAATTCACCCCTCCACTTT.